This TCR beta chain comes out of a study of blood T cell repertoires in COVID-19. Study details: Donors in the United States, Italy and Spain gave samples during acute or convalescent COVID-19. Sources were T cells, B-cell-depleted T cells, or PBMCs; the material itself was cDNA or gDNA.

Using immunoSEQ multiplex PCR, the repertoire was profiled, and TCRdb retains in-frame clones only, with some absent. Counted here are some 150,000 clones, around 81% occurring once; the ten biggest clones make up about 5%. The specimen sequenced was peripheral blood. This TCR came from a woman aged 50 to 60 with acute or convalescent COVID-19.

CDR3 DNA: TGCGCCAGCAGCTACGATGACAGTTCCTATGGCTACACCTTC. Protein: CASSYDDSSYGYTF. This chain connects TRBV5-1 to TRBJ1-2; possibly TRBD1 for D (5 bases). V was cut by 3 bases and J by 4 bases, with 13 bases left in between. The CDR3 contains 14 residues. CDR1 and CDR2 (germline): SGHRS, YFSETQ.